This T cell receptor beta chain was obtained from a study of T-cell reconstitution after alpha-beta-depleted transplantation in children. This CDR3 spans 12 amino acids. Trimming removed 4 bases at V and 6 bases at J, with 11 bases between. From germline, CDR1 is DFQATT and CDR2 SNEGSKA (reference sequence). Unique molecular identifiers were used to barcode this TCRbeta library. TCRdb ran MiXCR on the PCR reads and lists one entry per CDR3 protein. The table shows around 600,000 distinct CDR3 sequences, with 8% to 11% occurring only once. This clonotype was recorded a few times. The gene calls are TRBV20-1 and TRBJ2-3; D is undetermined. The TCR comes from a human donor who donated a stem cell graft to a child with acute myeloid leukemia. This sample comprised PBMCs from the stem cell graft donor, obtained from the stem cell graft. The DNA for the CDR3 is TGCAGTGCTAAGTCGGGCTCGGATACGCAGTATTTT. Translated, it gives CSAKSGSDTQYF.